Included here is one TCR beta chain sequence, with context. The sample comes from a study of radiation and T cells in renal cell carcinoma. Regarding time point: blood 2 weeks post-SBRT. Described treatment: 15 Gy SBRT to primary tumor, nephrectomy 4 weeks later. TCRdb's table, derived via immunoSEQ multiplex PCR, lists solely in-frame clones and lacks some. Of about 58,000 clones detected, around 78% appear once; the ten largest clones hold roughly 7%. Germline V gene sequence: CDR1 LNHDA, CDR2 SQIVND (reference sequence). This CDR3 comprises 15 residues. The V end was cut by 3 bases, the J end by 6 bases, with 14 bases between.

The source was blood, collected from a patient whose treatment included radiotherapy and nephrectomy. This chain uses TRBV19 with TRBJ2-2, with D hard to call. The source is a man aged 55 to 70 with renal cell carcinoma. The CDR3 is CASSIQGNKAGELFF. The CDR3 nucleotides are TGTGCCAGTAGTATCCAAGGAAATAAGGCCGGGGAGCTGTTTTTT.